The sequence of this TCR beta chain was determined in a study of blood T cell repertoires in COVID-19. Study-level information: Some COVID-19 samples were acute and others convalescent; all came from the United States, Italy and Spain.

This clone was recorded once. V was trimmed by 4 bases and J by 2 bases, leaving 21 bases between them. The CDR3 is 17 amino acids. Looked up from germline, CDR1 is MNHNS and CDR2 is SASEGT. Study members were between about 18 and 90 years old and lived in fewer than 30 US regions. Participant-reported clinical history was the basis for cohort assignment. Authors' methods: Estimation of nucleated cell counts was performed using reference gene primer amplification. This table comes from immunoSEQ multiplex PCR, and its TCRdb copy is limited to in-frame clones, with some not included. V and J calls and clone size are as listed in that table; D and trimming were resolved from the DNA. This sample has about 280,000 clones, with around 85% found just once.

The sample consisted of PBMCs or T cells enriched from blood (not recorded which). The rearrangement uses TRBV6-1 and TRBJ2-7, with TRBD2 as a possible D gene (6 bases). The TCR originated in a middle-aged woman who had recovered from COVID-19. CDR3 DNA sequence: TGTGCCAGCAGTGTCGCGGCTGGGGCGGGATTCGCCTACGAGCAGTACTTC. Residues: CASSVAAGAGFAYEQYF.